This T cell receptor (beta chain) was sequenced in a study of T cell repertoires in cytomegalovirus infection. The wider study: Matching HLA type and CMV infection were both indicated by public TCR beta signatures.

A few counts support this clonotype. The antigen is not known. Each CDR3 protein gets one entry after TCRdb re-called the reads with MiXCR. The table includes about 220,000 distinct CDR3 sequences, 35% to 45% detected once. This CDR3 is 16 amino acids long. The trim removed 2 bases at V and 4 bases at J, leaving 8 bases unmatched. Germline assignment: CDR1 SQVTM and CDR2 ANQGSEA. This rearrangement joins TRBV29-1 to TRBJ2-1; 10 nucleotides match TRBD2. This clonotype was sampled from a human donor in good health (CMV status not recorded). Some clones in this sample may be carry-over from other donors' samples. The sequencing here drew on CD8+ T cells from cultured PBMCs, taken from culture after CMV antigen stimulation. The CDR3, as DNA: TGCAGCGTTGAAAACGCGGGACTAGCGAATTACAATGAGCAGTTCTTC. It codes for CSVENAGLANYNEQFF.